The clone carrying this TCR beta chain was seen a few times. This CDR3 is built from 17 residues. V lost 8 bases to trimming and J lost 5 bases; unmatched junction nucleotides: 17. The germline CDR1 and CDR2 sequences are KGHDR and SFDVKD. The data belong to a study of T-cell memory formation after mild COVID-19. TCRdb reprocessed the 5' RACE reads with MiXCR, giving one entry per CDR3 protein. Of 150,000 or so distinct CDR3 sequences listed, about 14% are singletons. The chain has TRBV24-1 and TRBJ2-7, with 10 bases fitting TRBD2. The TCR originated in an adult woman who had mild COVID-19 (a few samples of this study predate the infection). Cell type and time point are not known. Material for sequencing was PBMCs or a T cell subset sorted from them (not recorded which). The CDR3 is CATKEKDPSGGSDEQYF. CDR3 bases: TGTGCCACCAAGGAGAAGGACCCTAGCGGGGGATCTGACGAGCAGTACTTC.